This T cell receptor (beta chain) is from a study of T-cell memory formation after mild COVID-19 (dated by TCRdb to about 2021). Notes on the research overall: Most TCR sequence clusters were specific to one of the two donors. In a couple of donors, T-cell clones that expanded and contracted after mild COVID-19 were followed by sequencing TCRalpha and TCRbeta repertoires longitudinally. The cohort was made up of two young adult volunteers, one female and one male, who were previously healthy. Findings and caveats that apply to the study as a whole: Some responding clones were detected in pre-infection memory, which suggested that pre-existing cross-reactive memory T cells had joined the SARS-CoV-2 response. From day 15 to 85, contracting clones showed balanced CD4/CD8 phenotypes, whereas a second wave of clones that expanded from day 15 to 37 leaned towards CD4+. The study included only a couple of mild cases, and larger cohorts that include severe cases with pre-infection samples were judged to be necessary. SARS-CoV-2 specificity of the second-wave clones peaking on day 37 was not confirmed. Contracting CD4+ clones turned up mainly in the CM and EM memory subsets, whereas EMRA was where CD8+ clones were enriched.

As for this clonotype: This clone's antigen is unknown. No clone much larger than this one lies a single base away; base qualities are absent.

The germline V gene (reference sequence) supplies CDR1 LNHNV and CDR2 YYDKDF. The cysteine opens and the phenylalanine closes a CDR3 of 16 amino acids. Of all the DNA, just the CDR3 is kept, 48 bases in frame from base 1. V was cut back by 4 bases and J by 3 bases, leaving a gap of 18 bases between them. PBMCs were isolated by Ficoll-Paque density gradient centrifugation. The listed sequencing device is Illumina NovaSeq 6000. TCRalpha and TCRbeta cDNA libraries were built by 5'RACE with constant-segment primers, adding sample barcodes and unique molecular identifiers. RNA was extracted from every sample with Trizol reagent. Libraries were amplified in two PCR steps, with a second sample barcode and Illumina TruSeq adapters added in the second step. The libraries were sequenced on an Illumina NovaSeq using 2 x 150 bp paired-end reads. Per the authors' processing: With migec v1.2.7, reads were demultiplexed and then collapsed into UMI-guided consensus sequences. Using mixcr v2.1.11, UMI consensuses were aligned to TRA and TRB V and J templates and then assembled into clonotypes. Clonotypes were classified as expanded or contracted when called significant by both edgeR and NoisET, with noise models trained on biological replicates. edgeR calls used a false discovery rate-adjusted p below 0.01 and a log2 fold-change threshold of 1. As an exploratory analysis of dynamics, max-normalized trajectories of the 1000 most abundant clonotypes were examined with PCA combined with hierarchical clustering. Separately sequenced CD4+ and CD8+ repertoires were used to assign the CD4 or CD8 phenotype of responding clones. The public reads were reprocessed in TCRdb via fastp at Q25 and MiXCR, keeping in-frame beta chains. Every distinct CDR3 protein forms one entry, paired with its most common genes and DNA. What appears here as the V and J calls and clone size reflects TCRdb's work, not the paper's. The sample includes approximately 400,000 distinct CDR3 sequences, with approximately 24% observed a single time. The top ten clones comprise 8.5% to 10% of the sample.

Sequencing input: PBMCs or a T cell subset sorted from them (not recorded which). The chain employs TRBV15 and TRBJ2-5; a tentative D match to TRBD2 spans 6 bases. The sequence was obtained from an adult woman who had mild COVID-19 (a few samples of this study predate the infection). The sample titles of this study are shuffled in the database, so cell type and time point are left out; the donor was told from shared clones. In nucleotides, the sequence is TGTGCCACCAGCACCGGCCCAAGCGGGTTTAAAGAGACCCAGTACTTC. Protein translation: CATSTGPSGFKETQYF.